These 28 T cell receptor beta chains were all obtained from the same sample, sequenced in a study of RUNX1 and TCR beta rearrangement in T-cell leukemia. TCR beta DJ and VDJ rearrangements were read by next generation amplicon sequencing. TCRdb recomputed calls from the PCR reads with MiXCR, one row per CDR3 protein. Among approximately 760 distinct CDR3 sequences listed, about 30% were seen once. Sequenced sample: blood. The receptors originated from a male donor with T-cell acute lymphoblastic leukemia.

By share, this clonotype counts as large. J is TRBJ2-7 and V is TRBV20-1, with 9 bases that match TRBD1. CDR1 and CDR2 from the germline V gene are DFQATT and SNEGSKA (reference sequence). V shed 3 bases and J 3 bases; nucleotides not matched to a gene: 3. This CDR3 has 13 residues. The CDR3 DNA is TGCAGTGCTAGTTGGGACAGGGACTACGAGCAGTACTTC. This sequence encodes CSASWDRDYEQYF.

This clonotype has just one count. The genes are TRBV4-3 and TRBJ2-1; a possible D gene is TRBD2 (6 bases). CDR1 is LGHNA and CDR2 is YSLEER in the germline V gene. The CDR3 runs to 16 residues. V was pared by 2 bases and J by 5 bases, with 16 bases between. This chain's CDR3 is CASSQTLGLRHNEQFF. The CDR3 bases are TGCGCCAGCAGCCAAACCCTGGGACTCAGACACAATGAGCAGTTCTTC.

This chain joins TRBV4-1 and TRBJ2-3; 8 bases match TRBD2. The V gene's germline CDR1 is MGHRA and CDR2 YSYEKL. V dropped 0 bases and J dropped 4; count of bases not matched to a gene: 9. The CDR3 extends over 17 amino acids. The CDR3 nucleotides read TGCGCCAGCAGCCAAGAGGGACTAGGGGGTTCGGCAGATACGCAGTATTTT. Protein: CASSQEGLGGSADTQYF.

The chain recombines TRBV30 with TRBJ1-5; 7 bases match TRBD1. Germline values: CDR1 GTSNPN, CDR2 SVGIG (reference sequence). Losses at the gene ends were 8 bases for V and 5 bases for J; bases not matched to a gene: 12. This CDR3 comprises 14 residues. Written as DNA, the CDR3 is TGTGCCCGGGCACTCACAGGGGTGTATCAGCCCCAGCATTTT. Amino acids: CARALTGVYQPQHF.

The gene calls are TRBV7-9 and TRBJ2-7; D is ambiguous. The V and J ends lost 0 bases and 4 bases respectively, with 10 bases between them. This CDR3 is 14 amino acids long. Germline-derived CDR1 and CDR2 are SEHNR and FQNEAQ (reference sequence). The CDR3 nucleotides read TGTGCCAGCAGCTTAGCGGTCGGTCAATACGAGCAGTACTTC. Its translation: CASSLAVGQYEQYF.

This clonotype rates as large. The V and J genes are TRBV12-3 or TRBV12-4 and TRBJ1-2; D is unclear. V was cut by 6 bases and J by 3 bases, with 14 bases left in between. The CDR3 length is 14 residues. CDR3 sequence: CASSLAVLDYGYTF. CDR3 DNA sequence: TGTGCCAGCAGCCTGGCCGTGCTGGACTATGGCTACACCTTC.

A single count supports this clonotype. The chain carries TRBV5-6 and TRBJ1-1; D may be TRBD1 (5 bases). Trimming shortened V by 2 bases and J by 7 bases, and 15 bases separated the two germline ends. The CDR3 totals 14 residues. Germline V gene sequence: CDR1 SGHDT, CDR2 YYEEEE. In DNA form, the CDR3 reads TGTGCCAGCAGCTTCATTTACGGGACTCGTGAAGCTTTCTTT. Translating it yields CASSFIYGTREAFF. The entire variable domain, with the rest obtained from reference TRBV5-6 and TRBJ1-1, is as follows: DAGVTQSPTHLIKTRGQQVTLRCSPKSGHDTVSWYQQALGQGPQFIFQYYEEEERQRGNFPDRFSGHQFPNYSSELNVNALLLGDSALYLCASSFIYGTREAFFGQGTRLTVV.

This sequence joins TRBV28 and TRBJ2-7, with 8 bases lining up with TRBD2. V was clipped by 6 bases and J by 6 bases; unmatched bases: 4. This CDR3 has 12 residues. Per germline, CDR1 MDHEN and CDR2 SYDVKM. The CDR3 sequence: CASRTREGEQYF. CDR3 DNA: TGTGCCAGCAGAACCCGGGAGGGCGAGCAGTACTTC.

The chain has TRBV7-9 and TRBJ2-7; either TRBD1 or TRBD2 may fit D (5 bases each). The CDR3 sequence is 15 residues long. The germline V and J ends were trimmed by 5 bases and 4 bases, with 18 bases remaining between them. Germline-derived CDR1 and CDR2 are SEHNR and FQNEAQ (reference sequence). The CDR3 reads CASSLRDLGVYEQYF. CDR3 bases: TGTGCCAGCAGCCTTCGGGACCTAGGGGTATACGAGCAGTACTTC. The whole variable domain, filled in from reference TRBV7-9 and TRBJ2-7, reads DTGVSQNPRHKITKRGQNVTFRCDPISEHNRLYWYRQTLGQGPEFLTYFQNEAQLEKSRLLSDRFSAERPKGSFSTLEIQRTEQGDSAMYLCASSLRDLGVYEQYFGPGTRLTVT.

By its share, this clonotype is large (0.1 to 1%). Sequence at one end of the junction differs from germline and may be a read error. V gene TRBV10-1 combines with J gene TRBJ1-1; no firm D call. The germline V gene has CDR1 WNHNN and CDR2 SYGVQD (reference sequence). CDR3 length equals 12 residues. Written as DNA, the CDR3 is TGCGCCAGCAGTGAGGGCAAACTCGAAGCTTTTTTT. It specifies CASSEGKLEAFF.

The sample holds one count of this clonotype. J is TRBJ2-1 and V is TRBV3-1; TRBD2 agrees at 8 bases. The trim removed 3 bases at V and 11 bases at J, leaving 12 bases unmatched. Per the germline V gene, CDR1 is LGHDT and CDR2 is YNNKEL (reference sequence). The CDR3 runs to 15 residues. The CDR3: CASSHSPAGDYKQFF. In DNA, the CDR3 is TGTGCCAGCAGCCATTCCCCAGCGGGAGACTATAAGCAGTTCTTC.

This clonotype is large (0.1 to 1%) in the sample. The V call is TRBV20-1, the J call TRBJ2-7; 10 bases are a match to TRBD2. The CDR3 totals 14 residues. Germline values: CDR1 DFQATT, CDR2 SNEGSKA (reference sequence). The CDR3 sequence: CSSSGRGRNYEQYF. In DNA form, the CDR3 reads TGCAGCTCTAGCGGGAGAGGCAGAAACTACGAGCAGTACTTC.

This clonotype is judged medium-sized. V and J are TRBV12-3 or TRBV12-4 and TRBJ2-7, with TRBD2 as a possible D gene (5 bases). Trimming left V 3 bases short and J 7 bases short, with 13 bases between. This CDR3 comprises 13 residues. The CDR3 sequence is CASSFPTTGEQYF. CDR3 bases: TGTGCCAGCAGTTTCCCTACTACGGGGGAGCAGTACTTC.

This clonotype showed up just a few times. The chain joins TRBV10-2 to TRBJ1-6; 7 nucleotides align to TRBD1. This CDR3 comprises 16 residues. CDR1 and CDR2 from the germline V gene are WSHSY and SAAADI. J lost 8 bases, V lost 8 bases, and 15 bases had no gene match. Here the CDR3 reads CASRGNRQGWDSPLHF. In DNA, the CDR3 is TGCGCCAGCCGGGGCAACAGACAGGGATGGGATTCACCCCTCCACTTT.

This clonotype counts as large (0.1 to 1%). The chain uses TRBV19 and TRBJ1-2; a weak D match, TRBD1 (5 bases). The V end lost 4 bases, the J end lost 3 bases, and 9 bases lay between the germline ends. The germline V gene has CDR1 LNHDA and CDR2 SQIVND (reference sequence). The CDR3 covers 13 residues. CDR3 region: CASSSDSYYGYTF. For the CDR3, the DNA is TGTGCCAGTAGTAGTGACAGCTACTATGGCTACACCTTC.

This clonotype has just a few counts. J is TRBJ2-5 and V is TRBV7-8; D not resolved. Deletions cut 3 bases from V and 5 bases from J, with 13 bases between. Germline CDR1 SGHVS, CDR2 FQNEAQ. The CDR3 has 14 residues. CDR3 nucleotide sequence: TGTGCCAGCAGCTTTAACTACCCTGGGGAGACCCAGTACTTC. Its protein is CASSFNYPGETQYF.

V usage is TRBV5-1 and J usage is TRBJ2-1; 11 bases align to TRBD2. This CDR3 is built from 14 residues. The V segment lost 5 bases and the J segment 4 bases; nucleotides outside the gene matches: 2. Germline lookup yields CDR1 SGHRS and CDR2 YFSETQ. CDR3 nucleotides: TGCGCCAGCAGGGGACTAGCGGCTTACAATGAGCAGTTCTTC. This translates into CASRGLAAYNEQFF.

The chain combines TRBV30 with TRBJ1-2, with unresolved D. V lost 5 bases to trimming and J lost 2 bases, with 9 bases between them. The CDR3 has 12 amino acids. Germline loops: CDR1 GTSNPN, CDR2 SVGIG (reference sequence). The CDR3 region is CAWAEENYGYTF. For the CDR3, the DNA is TGTGCCTGGGCTGAGGAAAACTATGGCTACACCTTC. Supplemented by reference TRBV30 and TRBJ1-2, the full variable domain reads SQTIHQWPATLVQPVGSPLSLECTVEGTSNPNLYWYRQAAGRGLQLLFYSVGIGQISSEVPQNLSASRPQDRQFILSSKKLLLSDSGFYLCAWAEENYGYTFGSGTRLTVV.

Points on this clonotype: At one end, the junction sequence differs from germline, possibly due to a read error. The V and J genes are TRBV7-2 and TRBJ2-2, with 8 bases that match TRBD2. The germline V gene encodes CDR1 SGHTA and CDR2 FQGNSA. The CDR3 totals 13 residues. CDR3 amino acids: CASRSGRSGELLF. DNA for the CDR3: TGTGCCAGCAGAAGCGGGAGATCCGGGGAGCTGCTTTTT.

This sequence joins TRBV3-1 and TRBJ2-1; 11 bases fit TRBD2. Germline CDR1 reads LGHDT; CDR2 reads YNNKEL (reference sequence). The ends lost 4 bases at V and 2 bases at J; junction bases unmatched: 7. The length of the CDR3 is 17 residues. CDR3 sequence: CASSPLAGDFAYNEQFF. The CDR3, as DNA: TGTGCCAGCAGCCCACTAGCGGGAGATTTTGCCTACAATGAGCAGTTCTTC.

The gene calls are TRBV12-3 or TRBV12-4 and TRBJ2-5; possibly TRBD1 or TRBD2 for D (5 bases each). V was pared by 3 bases and J by 5 bases, with 10 bases between. The CDR3 covers 13 residues. CDR3 coding DNA: TGTGCCAGCAGTTTGGCCGGGACGGAGACCCAGTACTTC. It specifies CASSLAGTETQYF.

This clonotype counts as large. The V call is TRBV20-1, the J call TRBJ2-1, with D possibly TRBD2 on 5 matching bases. V was shortened by 0 bases and J by 6 bases, with 12 bases between the two germline ends. The CDR3 has 14 amino acids. CDR1 is DFQATT, CDR2 SNEGSKA, per germline (reference sequence). In DNA, the CDR3 is TGCAGTGCTAGAGATCGGACTCGTCGCAATGAGCAGTTCTTC. Its translation is CSARDRTRRNEQFF.

The sample holds a few counts of this clonotype. This chain joins TRBV6-6 and TRBJ1-2; D gene uncertain. Germline CDR1 MNHNY, CDR2 SVGAGI (reference sequence). V was trimmed by 4 bases and J by 8 bases, leaving 14 bases between them. This CDR3 is built from 13 residues. The CDR3, as DNA: TGTGCCAGCAGTTTCAAGGGCGGGGTGGGCTACACCTTC. The encoded protein is CASSFKGGVGYTF.

The table lists this clonotype with a few counts. The genes are TRBV19 and TRBJ2-1; the match to TRBD1 covers 7 bases. CDR1 and CDR2 (germline): LNHDA, SQIVND (reference sequence). The ends lost 4 bases at V and 7 bases at J; junction bases unmatched: 10. CDR3 length: 15 residues. The CDR3 loop is CASSSDRAATNEQFF. As DNA, the CDR3 is TGTGCCAGTAGTAGCGACAGGGCAGCTACAAATGAGCAGTTCTTC.

This clonotype was found a few times. The chain is built from TRBV12-3 or TRBV12-4 and TRBJ1-4; D may be TRBD1 (5 bases). The V end lost 6 bases, the J end lost 8 bases, and 10 bases lay between the germline ends. The CDR3 has 12 amino acids. Here the CDR3 DNA reads TGTGCCAGCAGAGGGAGGGGCGAAAAACTGTTTTTT. This sequence encodes CASRGRGEKLFF.

Concerning this clonotype itself: One base away lies a much larger clone, so this may be a sequencing read error. This chain uses TRBV12-3 or TRBV12-4 with TRBJ1-5, with 8 nucleotides matching TRBD1. CDR3 length: 18 amino acids. The V gene end was trimmed by 3 bases and the J gene end by 2 bases; junction bases not matched to a gene: 12. The CDR3: CASSLPGQGQSGNQPQHF. The CDR3 DNA is TGTGCCAGCAGTTTGCCCGGACAGGGACAGTCTGGCAATCAGCCCCAGCATTTT.

This chain connects TRBV11-2 to TRBJ1-1; D is unresolved. The germline CDR1 and CDR2 sequences are SGHAT and FQNNGV. Trimming pared 5 bases from V and 1 base from J, leaving 8 bases between. The CDR3 consists of 13 residues. CDR3: CASSPGANTEAFF. CDR3 sequence (DNA): TGTGCCAGCAGCCCGGGTGCGAACACTGAAGCTTTCTTT.

The V and J genes are TRBV19 and TRBJ2-7; 8 bases agree with TRBD2. V gave up 9 bases and J gave up 5 bases; unmatched junction bases: 6. This CDR3 is built from 12 residues. Germline V lookup: CDR1 LNHDA, CDR2 SQIVND (reference sequence). The CDR3 reads CASSAGGNEQYF. CDR3 coding DNA: TGTGCCAGCAGTGCGGGGGGCAACGAGCAGTACTTC.